Following are 5 T cell receptor beta chains from one sample sequenced in a study of shared clonotypes between healthy human individuals. Naive-designated CD8 cells lacked CD45RO, were positively enriched for CCR7, and omitted terminally differentiated effector memory CD45RA+ cells. The data were produced by immunoSEQ multiplex PCR, yet TCRdb's version contains in-frame clones alone and is incomplete. The table has more than 550,000 clones, 92% seen once. Material for sequencing was naive CD8+ T cells sorted from blood. These receptors came from a young man in good health.

This clone turned up a few times. This chain joins TRBV10-2 and TRBJ2-1; 10 bases line up with TRBD2. This CDR3 has 14 residues. V was pared by 10 bases and J by 3 bases, with 6 bases of the junction left unmatched. Looked up from germline, CDR1 is WSHSY and CDR2 is SAAADI. CDR3 protein: CATHRTSGYNEQFF. The CDR3 DNA follows: TGCGCCACCCACCGGACTAGCGGCTACAATGAGCAGTTCTTC.

This chain links TRBV7-9 with TRBJ2-1; D is tentatively TRBD1 or TRBD2 (6 bases each). Trimming stripped 1 base from V and 5 bases from J, with 15 bases between. There are 16 residues in the CDR3. CDR1 is SEHNR and CDR2 is FQNEAQ in the germline V gene (reference sequence). For the CDR3, the DNA is TGTGCCAGCAGCTTAGATTCCAGGGGACTCGACAATGAGCAGTTCTTC. Amino acid sequence: CASSLDSRGLDNEQFF.

The chain uses TRBV29-1 and TRBJ2-7; D is unresolved. The germline V gene encodes CDR1 SQVTM and CDR2 ANQGSEA. This CDR3 is 12 amino acids long. The V gene lost 4 bases and the J gene lost 5 bases, with 12 bases spanning the gap. The CDR3 loop reads CSVAGSHHEQYF. CDR3 DNA sequence: TGCAGCGTTGCCGGCAGCCACCACGAGCAGTACTTC.

V is TRBV6-1 and J is TRBJ1-5; maybe TRBD1 (5 bases). Germline loops: CDR1 MNHNS, CDR2 SASEGT. V dropped 2 bases and J dropped 2 bases, with 10 bases sitting between them. The CDR3 loop spans 15 amino acids. Here the CDR3 reads CASSEWGTGNQPQHF. CDR3 in DNA: TGTGCCAGCAGTGAATGGGGCACCGGCAATCAGCCCCAGCATTTT.

In this sample, this clone turned up once. The chain couples TRBV11-2 to TRBJ2-7; perhaps TRBD1 as D (5 bases). Trimming removed 3 bases from V and 2 bases from J, with 8 bases in between. Germline CDR1 is SGHAT and CDR2 is FQNNGV. The CDR3 is 13 amino acids. CDR3 in DNA: TGTGCCAGCAGCTTTGGACACACCTACGAGCAGTACTTC. This codes for CASSFGHTYEQYF.